Below, 22 T cell receptor beta chains from the same sample are listed, as sequenced in a study of Ad26.COV2.S vaccination and SARS-CoV-2 variants. Treatment specified: over 15 received Ad26.COV2.S at low or high dose, single or two shots; 5 received placebo; per-sample allocation not given. Sampling was done on day 63 after the first vaccine or placebo injection. The repertoire was sequenced with immunoSEQ multiplex PCR; TCRdb's copy has only in-frame clones and lacks some. The profile shows 400,000 to 450,000 clones, approximately 92% of them singletons. The input for sequencing was peripheral blood, taken in a trial of Ad26.COV2.S vaccine versus placebo. Receptor source: a person between 18 and 65 years old who received the Ad26.COV2.S COVID-19 vaccine or a placebo.

The chain joins TRBV6-5 to TRBJ1-4, with D unresolved. This CDR3 has 14 residues. The germline V and J ends were trimmed by 8 bases and 7 bases, with 17 bases remaining between them. The V gene's germline CDR1 is MNHEY and CDR2 SVGAGI. CDR3 coding DNA: TGTGCCAGCGCCTTACTCGACGGGTCTGAAAAACTGTTTTTT. This gives the protein CASALLDGSEKLFF.

The chain employs TRBV6-5 and TRBJ2-2; D gene uncertain. This CDR3 region has 15 residues. The germline CDR1 and CDR2 sequences are MNHEY and SVGAGI. V lost 6 bases to trimming and J lost 2 bases, with 13 bases between them. CDR3 sequence reads: CASRAIHGNTGELFF. CDR3 DNA sequence: TGTGCCAGCAGGGCTATCCACGGAAACACCGGGGAGCTGTTTTTT.

Comment on this clone: In the same sample, other DNA sequences code for this CDR3. The rearrangement uses TRBV20-1 and TRBJ1-2; D is unresolved. Trimming pared 1 base from V and 8 bases from J, leaving 8 bases between. The CDR3 has 11 amino acids. The germline V gene encodes CDR1 DFQATT and CDR2 SNEGSKA (reference sequence). The CDR3, as DNA: TGCAGTGCTAGAGTAGGTGGCGGCTACACCTTC. As protein: CSARVGGGYTF.

The chain recombines TRBV7-2 with TRBJ2-1; D might be TRBD2 (6 bases). CDR1 and CDR2 (germline): SGHTA, FQGNSA. V lost 5 bases to trimming and J lost 5 bases, with 16 bases between them. The CDR3 runs to 15 residues. The CDR3 loop is CASSLTSRINNEQFF. CDR3 DNA: TGTGCCAGCAGCCTCACTAGCCGAATCAACAATGAGCAGTTCTTC.

The V gene is TRBV7-2, the J gene TRBJ2-7; D is perhaps TRBD2 (6 bases). V was clipped by 5 bases and J by 2 bases, with 13 bases between them. Germline V CDR1 and CDR2: SGHTA, FQGNSA. This CDR3 spans 14 amino acids. The CDR3 loop reads CASSQGLRAYEQYF. CDR3 DNA sequence: TGTGCCAGCAGCCAGGGACTTCGAGCCTACGAGCAGTACTTC.

The V gene is TRBV18, the J gene TRBJ1-1; 7 bases fit TRBD1. This CDR3 has 16 amino acids. J was trimmed by 0 bases and V by 4 bases; bases with no gene match: 8. Germline lookup yields CDR1 KGHSH and CDR2 LQKENI. The CDR3 region is CASSLQGMTMNTEAFF. As DNA, the CDR3 is TGTGCCAGCTCACTACAGGGGATGACCATGAACACTGAAGCTTTCTTT.

As concerns this clone: Other DNA sequences in the sample encode the same CDR3. The chain carries TRBV4-1 and TRBJ1-5; D remains unclear. With 0 bases removed from V and 0 bases from J, the gap between germline ends came to 6 bases. Germline lookup yields CDR1 MGHRA and CDR2 YSYEKL. The CDR3 is 15 residues long. CDR3 amino acids: CASSQDQGSNQPQHF. The DNA for the CDR3 is TGCGCCAGCAGCCAAGATCAAGGTAGCAATCAGCCCCAGCATTTT.

The rearrangement joins TRBV7-2 to TRBJ2-7; D is perhaps TRBD1 (7 bases). Trimming shortened V by 5 bases and J by 5 bases, and 16 bases separated the two germline ends. Germline CDR1 is SGHTA and CDR2 is FQGNSA. The CDR3 contains 14 residues. The CDR3 spells CASSLRQGLDEQYF. The CDR3 region has the DNA TGTGCCAGCAGCCTCAGACAGGGACTGGACGAGCAGTACTTC.

The gene calls are TRBV27 and TRBJ2-3, with 11 bases lining up with TRBD2. This CDR3 contains 19 residues. J was trimmed by 2 bases and V by 4 bases; bases with no gene match: 14. In germline, CDR1 is MNHEY, CDR2 SMNVEV (reference sequence). This CDR3 is CASSSYPFLAGGPTDTQYF. As DNA, the CDR3 is TGTGCCAGCAGTTCTTACCCTTTCCTAGCGGGAGGCCCCACAGATACGCAGTATTTT.

This rearrangement joins TRBV6-1 to TRBJ2-7, with D perhaps TRBD2 (6 bases). Trimming left V 3 bases short and J 6 bases short, with 15 bases between. The germline V gene has CDR1 MNHNS and CDR2 SASEGT. This CDR3 is 14 amino acids long. Written as DNA, the CDR3 is TGTGCCAGCAGTGAGGGACTTCTTTCGGGCGAGCAGTACTTC. This encodes CASSEGLLSGEQYF.

The V call is TRBV14, the J call TRBJ2-2; D is undetermined. CDR1 is SGHDN and CDR2 is FVKESK in the germline V gene. Between the trimmed V and J ends, which lost 4 bases and 1 base, there was a span of 7 bases. The CDR3 consists of 14 residues. CDR3 amino acids: CASSLFGNTGELFF. The CDR3, as DNA: TGTGCCAGCAGCCTATTTGGGAACACCGGGGAGCTGTTTTTT.

The chain recombines TRBV18 with TRBJ1-1; D might be TRBD1 (6 bases). V lost 5 bases and J 0 bases, leaving 10 bases between the germline ends. This CDR3 contains 14 residues. Germline-derived CDR1 and CDR2 are KGHSH and LQKENI. CDR3 nucleotide sequence: TGTGCCAGCTCATTTGACAGGTTGAACACTGAAGCTTTCTTT. It is translated as CASSFDRLNTEAFF.

Note on this clone: The sample holds other DNA sequences that translate to the same CDR3. V gene TRBV30 combines with J gene TRBJ1-1, with D hard to call. Trimming took off 1 base at V and 0 bases at J, with 6 bases between the two ends. The CDR3 is 13 amino acids. Germline lookup yields CDR1 GTSNPN and CDR2 SVGIG (reference sequence). The chain's CDR3 is CAWSAGMNTEAFF. The CDR3 region has the DNA TGTGCCTGGAGTGCGGGCATGAACACTGAAGCTTTCTTT.

The chain recombines TRBV10-2 with TRBJ1-3; no clear D. Looked up from germline, CDR1 is WSHSY and CDR2 is SAAADI. The CDR3 length is 14 residues. The V and J ends lost 4 bases and 4 bases respectively, with 11 bases between them. CDR3 amino acids: CASSGRRVGNTIYF. Written as DNA, the CDR3 is TGCGCCAGCAGTGGGAGACGTGTGGGAAACACCATATATTTT.

The count of this clone is one. The rearrangement links TRBV27 to TRBJ2-2; D ambiguous. With 4 bases removed from V and 4 bases from J, the gap between germline ends came to 13 bases. Germline assignment: CDR1 MNHEY and CDR2 SMNVEV (reference sequence). The CDR3 is 15 amino acids. Here the CDR3 DNA reads TGTGCCAGCAGTTACACAGAGCGAGGCACCGGGGAGCTGTTTTTT. As protein: CASSYTERGTGELFF.

This chain links TRBV7-2 with TRBJ2-5; TRBD1 might be the D (6 bases). The CDR3 extends over 15 amino acids. Between the trimmed V and J ends, which lost 1 base and 0 bases, there was a span of 9 bases. Germline CDR1 and CDR2: SGHTA and FQGNSA. CDR3 residues: CASSLGGQYQETQYF. CDR3 bases: TGTGCCAGCAGCTTAGGCGGACAGTACCAAGAGACCCAGTACTTC. Complete variable domain (other parts from reference TRBV7-2 and TRBJ2-5): GAGVSQSPSNKVTEKGKDVELRCDPISGHTALYWYRQSLGQGLEFLIYFQGNSAPDKSGLPSDRFSAERTGGSVSTLTIQRTQQEDSAVYLCASSLGGQYQETQYFGPGTRLLVL.

This clone has just one count. Other nucleotide sequences from this sample produce the same CDR3. This sequence joins TRBV14 and TRBJ2-5; unclear D gene. The CDR3 runs to 13 residues. CDR1 and CDR2 (germline): SGHDN, FVKESK. The V gene lost 1 base and the J gene lost 5 bases, with 8 bases spanning the gap. The CDR3 spells CASSQGLGETQYF. Written as DNA, the CDR3 is TGTGCCAGCAGCCAAGGATTAGGGGAGACCCAGTACTTC.

The chain combines TRBV5-1 with TRBJ2-1; 9 bases fit TRBD2. J was trimmed by 8 bases and V by 0 bases; bases with no gene match: 6. The CDR3 runs 15 residues. Germline CDR1 SGHRS, CDR2 YFSETQ. The CDR3 sequence is CASSLVSGSTYEQFF. In DNA form, the CDR3 reads TGCGCCAGCAGCTTGGTTAGCGGGAGTACTTATGAGCAGTTCTTC.

The genes are TRBV10-1 and TRBJ1-1, with no clear D. In germline, CDR1 is WNHNN, CDR2 SYGVQD (reference sequence). Trimming cost V 3 bases and J 5 bases, with 10 bases left between them. This CDR3 has 13 amino acids. As DNA, the CDR3 is TGCGCCAGCAGTGATTGGGGAATTACTGAAGCTTTCTTT. It yields the protein CASSDWGITEAFF.

The rearrangement joins TRBV10-3 to TRBJ1-4; D gene ambiguous. CDR1 is ENHRY, CDR2 SYGVKD, per germline. The CDR3 consists of 12 residues. Deletions cut 0 bases from V and 8 bases from J, with 4 bases between. The CDR3 DNA reads as TGTGCCATCAGTGAGTCGGGGGAAAAACTGTTTTTT. It encodes CAISESGEKLFF.

This chain links TRBV5-4 with TRBJ1-6; D may be TRBD1 (5 bases). CDR3 length: 15 amino acids. The germline V gene encodes CDR1 SGHNT and CDR2 YYREEE (reference sequence). V dropped 6 bases and J dropped 0 bases, with 10 bases sitting between them. The CDR3 DNA reads as TGTGCCAGCACAAACAGGAGCTCCTATAATTCACCCCTCCACTTT. Amino acids: CASTNRSSYNSPLHF.

This sequence joins TRBV5-1 and TRBJ2-1; no reliable D call. Germline loops: CDR1 SGHRS, CDR2 YFSETQ. CDR3 size: 18 residues. Deletions cut 3 bases from V and 2 bases from J, with 21 bases between. The CDR3 reads CASSSIRPGLGPYNEQFF. The CDR3 DNA reads as TGCGCCAGCAGCTCCATACGCCCTGGCCTAGGACCCTACAATGAGCAGTTCTTC. Variable domain in full (rest from reference TRBV5-1 and TRBJ2-1): KAGVTQTPRYLIKTRGQQVTLSCSPISGHRSVSWYQQTPGQGLQFLFEYFSETQRNKGNFPGRFSGRQFSNSRSEMNVSTLELGDSALYLCASSSIRPGLGPYNEQFFGPGTRLTVL.